This T cell receptor beta chain was identified in a study of T-cell reconstitution after alpha-beta-depleted transplantation in children (TCRdb year 2016). Some background on the complete study: Using TCR repertoire profiling, the study followed T-cell immune reconstitution in a quantitative way in children after TCRalphabeta/CD19-depleted allogeneic hematopoietic cell transplantation. Overall study results and their limits: In some patients, the high TCRbeta diversity seen at day 60 was put down to recipient T cells and intrathymic progenitors that had survived conditioning. The apparently early alphabetaT-cell count recovery about two months after transplant was reportedly dependent on only several hundred rapidly expanded clones derived from non-depleted graft cells. Over the following months the frequencies of hyperexpanded clones went down, and after one year T-cell counts and TCRbeta diversity were mostly credited to newly produced T cells.

This clonotype was picked up one time. Its antigen is not yet known. No quality values exist for individual bases; no much larger clone is one base distant. One read alone lends weak support. The CDR1 and CDR2 encoded by the germline V gene are SGHTA and FQGNSA. Measured from the cysteine to the phenylalanine, the CDR3 is 16 residues long. Only the CDR3 part of the read is kept: 48 bases, read in frame from the first base. The junction shows trimming of 5 bases on V and 7 bases on J, and the gene matches do not reach 13 bases of it. Receptor libraries were prepared by PCR. Reads for this sample came from an Illumina HiSeq 2500. TCR library preparation used molecular barcoding, with unique molecular identifiers applied to normalize quantification of the TCRbeta repertoire. TCRdb ran its own pipeline on the public reads, namely fastp trimming at Q25 and MiXCR clone calling, and kept in-frame beta chains. For every CDR3 protein sequence, its rows merge into one entry that carries the most common genes and DNA. The table for this sample lists around 600,000 distinct CDR3 sequences; under 30% of them were counted only once. The biggest ten clones account for 13% to 15% of the sample.

The sample's treatment or condition label, decoded: allogeneic hematopoietic cell transplantation with graft depleted of TCRalphabeta T cells and CD19 B cells. TCRalphabeta/CD19-depleted allogeneic hematopoietic cell grafts were given to the transplant recipients, all of whom were children. Sequences were derived from PBMCs, mostly from graft donor cells, sampled 360 days after TCRalphabeta/CD19-depleted stem cell transplant. This clonotype originated in a boy younger than two who had a stem cell transplant for acute myeloid leukemia, so the T cells may come from the graft donor. Recombination linked TRBV7-2 to TRBJ2-3; 9 central nucleotides agree with TRBD2. CDR3 reads: CASSAGGAGGPYTQYF. The nucleotide sequence is given as TGTGCCAGCAGCGCTGGTGGGGCGGGGGGGCCATATACGCAGTATTTT.